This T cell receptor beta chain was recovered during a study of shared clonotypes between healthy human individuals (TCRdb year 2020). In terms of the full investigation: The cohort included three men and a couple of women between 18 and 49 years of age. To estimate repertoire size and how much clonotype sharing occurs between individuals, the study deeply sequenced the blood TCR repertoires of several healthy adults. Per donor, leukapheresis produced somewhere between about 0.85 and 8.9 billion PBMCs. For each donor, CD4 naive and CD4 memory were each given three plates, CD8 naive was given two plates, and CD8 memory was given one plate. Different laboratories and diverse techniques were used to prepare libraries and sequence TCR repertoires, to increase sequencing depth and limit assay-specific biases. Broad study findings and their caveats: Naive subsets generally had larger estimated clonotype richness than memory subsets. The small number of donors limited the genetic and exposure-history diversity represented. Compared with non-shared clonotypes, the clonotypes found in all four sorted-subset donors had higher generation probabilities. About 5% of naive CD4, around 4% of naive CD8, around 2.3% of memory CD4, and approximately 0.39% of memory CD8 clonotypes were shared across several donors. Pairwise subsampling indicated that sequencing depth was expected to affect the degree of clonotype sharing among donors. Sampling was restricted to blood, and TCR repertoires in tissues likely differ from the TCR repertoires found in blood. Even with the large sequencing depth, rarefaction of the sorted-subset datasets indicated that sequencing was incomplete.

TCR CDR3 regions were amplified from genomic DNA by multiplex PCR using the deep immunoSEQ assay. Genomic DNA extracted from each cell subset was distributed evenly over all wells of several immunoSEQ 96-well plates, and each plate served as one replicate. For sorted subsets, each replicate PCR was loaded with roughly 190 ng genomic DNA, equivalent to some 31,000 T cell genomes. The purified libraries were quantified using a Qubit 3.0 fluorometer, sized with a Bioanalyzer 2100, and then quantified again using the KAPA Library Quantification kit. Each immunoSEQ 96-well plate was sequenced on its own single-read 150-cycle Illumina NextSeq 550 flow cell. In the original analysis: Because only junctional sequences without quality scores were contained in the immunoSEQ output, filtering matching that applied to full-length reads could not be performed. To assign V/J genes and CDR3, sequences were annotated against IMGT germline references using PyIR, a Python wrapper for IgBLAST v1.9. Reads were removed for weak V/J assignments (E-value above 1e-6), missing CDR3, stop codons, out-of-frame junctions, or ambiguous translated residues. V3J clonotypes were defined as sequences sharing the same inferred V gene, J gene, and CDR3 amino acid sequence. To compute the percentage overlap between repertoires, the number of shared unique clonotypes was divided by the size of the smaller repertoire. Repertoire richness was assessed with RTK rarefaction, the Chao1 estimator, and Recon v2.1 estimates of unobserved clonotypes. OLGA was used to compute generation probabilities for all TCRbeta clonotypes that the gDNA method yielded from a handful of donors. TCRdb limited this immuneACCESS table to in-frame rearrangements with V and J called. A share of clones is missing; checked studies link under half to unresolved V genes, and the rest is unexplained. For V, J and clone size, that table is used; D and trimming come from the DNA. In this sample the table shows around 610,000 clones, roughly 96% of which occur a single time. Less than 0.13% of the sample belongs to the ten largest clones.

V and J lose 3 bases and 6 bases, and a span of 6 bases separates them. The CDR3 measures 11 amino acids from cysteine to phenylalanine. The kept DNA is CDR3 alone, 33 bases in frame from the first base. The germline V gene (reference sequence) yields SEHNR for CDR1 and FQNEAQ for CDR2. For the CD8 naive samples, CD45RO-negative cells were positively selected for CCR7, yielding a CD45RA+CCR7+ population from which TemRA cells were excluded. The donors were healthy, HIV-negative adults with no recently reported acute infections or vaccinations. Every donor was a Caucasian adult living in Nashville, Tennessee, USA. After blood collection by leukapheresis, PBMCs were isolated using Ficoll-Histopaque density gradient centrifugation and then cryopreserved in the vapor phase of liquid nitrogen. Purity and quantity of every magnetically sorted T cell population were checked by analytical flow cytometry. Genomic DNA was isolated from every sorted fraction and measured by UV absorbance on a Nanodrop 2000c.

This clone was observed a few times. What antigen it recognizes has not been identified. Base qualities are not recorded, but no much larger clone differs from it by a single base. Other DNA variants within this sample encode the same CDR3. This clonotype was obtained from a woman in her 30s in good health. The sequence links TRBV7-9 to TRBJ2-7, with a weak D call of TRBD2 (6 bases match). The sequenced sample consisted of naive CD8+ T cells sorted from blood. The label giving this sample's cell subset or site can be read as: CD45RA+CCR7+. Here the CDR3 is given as CASSFGGEQYF. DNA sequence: TGTGCCAGCAGCTTCGGGGGCGAGCAGTACTTC.